This record looks at one TCR beta chain sequence and its context. As yet, its antigen is unknown. After removal of 5 bases from V and 3 bases from J, the junction contained 10 bases not matched to a gene. CDR3 length equals 16 residues. In germline, CDR1 is SGHDT, CDR2 YYEEEE. This sample was taken from a study of cytotoxic CD8 clonotypes in ibrutinib-treated CLL. Points from the study as a whole: Baseline clonality was higher than in age-matched healthy donors and moved in step with circulating CD8+ T-cell counts. The study found public clonotypes uncommon, contracting or stable on treatment. Clonality increased at ibrutinib response and stayed stable in sustained remission. At progression, however, it fell back toward baseline.

Assay used: immunoSEQ multiplex PCR; TCRdb lists only in-frame clones, some missing. The sample yields approximately 190,000 clones, around 70% seen once. The TCR originated in a human donor with chronic lymphocytic leukemia. This rearrangement joins TRBV5-6 to TRBJ2-1; TRBD2 matches at 8 bases. The sequenced sample was PBMCs, obtained after 12 months of ibrutinib treatment. This CDR3 reads CASRSRRGAVYNEQFF. The CDR3 DNA reads as TGTGCCAGCAGATCGAGGCGGGGGGCGGTCTACAATGAGCAGTTCTTC. Complete variable domain (other parts from reference TRBV5-6 and TRBJ2-1): DAGVTQSPTHLIKTRGQQVTLRCSPKSGHDTVSWYQQALGQGPQFIFQYYEEEERQRGNFPDRFSGHQFPNYSSELNVNALLLGDSALYLCASRSRRGAVYNEQFFGPGTRLTVL.